This TCR beta chain originates from a study of STAT3 mutations in large granular lymphocyte leukemia. General study results and limits: In T-cell large granular lymphocyte leukemia, about half of patients showed multiple immunodominant subclonotypes. Clonal expansion was inferred from other time points because no sample existed at each clone's first appearance.

Trimming took 3 bases from V and 4 from J, leaving 12 bases between them. The CDR3 has 15 residues. Germline CDR1 MNHEY, CDR2 SMNVEV (reference sequence). The assay was immunoSEQ multiplex PCR, and TCRdb's table has in-frame clones only and misses some. Among approximately 5,900 clones listed, roughly 90% were seen once. The table lists this clone with a count of one. Its cognate antigen is unknown. The chain links TRBV27 to TRBJ2-2; possible D gene TRBD2, 6 bases. This sequence originates from a human donor with T large granular lymphocyte leukemia. Some clones in this sample may be carry-over from other donors' samples. Sequences were obtained from PBMCs. CDR3 region: CASSFGGMGTGELFF. The CDR3 DNA sequence: TGTGCCAGCAGTTTTGGAGGGATGGGCACCGGGGAGCTGTTTTTT.